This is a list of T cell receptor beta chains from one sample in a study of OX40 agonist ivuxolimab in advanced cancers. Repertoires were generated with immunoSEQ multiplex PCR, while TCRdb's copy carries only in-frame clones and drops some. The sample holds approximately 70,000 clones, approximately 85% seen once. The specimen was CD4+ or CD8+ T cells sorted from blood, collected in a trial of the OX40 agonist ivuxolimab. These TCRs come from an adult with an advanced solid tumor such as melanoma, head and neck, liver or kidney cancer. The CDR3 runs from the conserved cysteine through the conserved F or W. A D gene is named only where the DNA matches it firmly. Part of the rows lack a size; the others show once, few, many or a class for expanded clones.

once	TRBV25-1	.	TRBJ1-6	CASSDRGVWSPLHF	TGTGCCAGCAGTGACAGGGGCGTTTGGTCACCCCTCCACTTT
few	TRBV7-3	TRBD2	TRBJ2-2	CASSVTGAGAGELFF	TGTGCCAGCAGCGTAACCGGAGCGGGGGCCGGGGAGCTGTTTTTT
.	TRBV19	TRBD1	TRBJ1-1	CASSFRTGLNTEAFF	TGTGCCAGTAGTTTCCGGACAGGGCTGAACACTGAAGCTTTCTTT
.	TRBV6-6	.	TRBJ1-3	CAGRRSSGNTIYF	TGTGCCGGAAGACGAAGCTCTGGAAACACCATATATTTT
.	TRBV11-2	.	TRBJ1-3	CASSLTPLRQGNTIYF	TGTGCCAGCAGCTTAACTCCCCTGCGGCAGGGGAACACCATATATTTT
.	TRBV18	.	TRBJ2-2	CASSYNTGELFF	TGTGCCAGCTCATACAACACCGGGGAGCTGTTTTTT
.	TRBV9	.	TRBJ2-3	CASSVHDSSSTDTQYF	TGTGCCAGCAGCGTCCACGACAGCTCTAGCACAGATACGCAGTATTTT
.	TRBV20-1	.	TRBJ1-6	CSARNRDVLHF	TGCAGTGCTCGAAATAGGGATGTCCTCCACTTT
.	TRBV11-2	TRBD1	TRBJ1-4	CASSLGTGYEKLFF	TGTGCCAGCAGCCTCGGGACAGGGTACGAAAAACTGTTTTTT
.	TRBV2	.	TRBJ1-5	CAIKGRSNQPQHF	TGTGCCATCAAAGGAAGGAGTAATCAGCCCCAGCATTTT
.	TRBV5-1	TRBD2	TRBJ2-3	CASSFTSVADTQYF	TGCGCCAGCAGCTTTACTAGCGTTGCAGATACGCAGTATTTT
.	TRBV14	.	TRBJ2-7	CASSQIGTREQYF	TGTGCCAGCAGCCAGATAGGAACTAGGGAGCAGTACTTC
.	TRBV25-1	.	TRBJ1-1	CASSRPGQNTEAFF	TGTGCCAGCAGCCGACCAGGGCAGAACACTGAAGCTTTCTTT
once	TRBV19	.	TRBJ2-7	CASSIKAGYTYEQYF	TGTGCCAGTAGTATTAAGGCAGGGTATACCTACGAGCAGTACTTC
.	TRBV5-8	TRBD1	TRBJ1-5	CASNAGTGVPTPQHF	TGTGCCAGCAACGCCGGGACAGGGGTCCCGACGCCCCAGCATTTT
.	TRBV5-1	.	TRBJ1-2	CASSLVAANYGYTF	TGCGCCAGCAGCTTGGTTGCAGCTAACTATGGCTACACCTTC
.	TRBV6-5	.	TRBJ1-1	CASTQNTEAFF	TGTGCCAGCACCCAGAACACTGAAGCTTTCTTT
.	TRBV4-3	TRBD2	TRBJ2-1	CASSQPGTSAEQFF	TGCGCCAGCAGCCAGCCCGGGACTAGCGCGGAGCAGTTCTTC
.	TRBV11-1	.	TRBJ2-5	CASSQTGSWETQYF	TGTGCCAGCAGCCAAACAGGGAGCTGGGAGACCCAGTACTTC
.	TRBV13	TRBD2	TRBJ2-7	CASSLSSGSDTYEQYF	TGTGCCAGCAGTTTATCCAGCGGGAGTGACACCTACGAGCAGTACTTC
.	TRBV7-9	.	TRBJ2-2	CASSPTSGANTGELFF	TGTGCCAGCAGCCCAACCTCGGGGGCGAACACCGGGGAGCTGTTTTTT
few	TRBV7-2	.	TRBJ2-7	CASSPPARPPYEQYF	TGTGCCAGCAGTCCCCCAGCACGCCCTCCCTACGAGCAGTACTTC
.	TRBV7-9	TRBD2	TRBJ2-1	CASSLAGGRGAGMEQFF	TGTGCCAGCAGCTTAGCCGGGGGGAGGGGCGCTGGTATGGAGCAGTTCTTC
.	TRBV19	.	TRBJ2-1	CASSIPNDYNEQFF	TGTGCCAGTAGTATACCCAATGACTACAATGAGCAGTTCTTC
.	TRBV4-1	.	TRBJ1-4	CASSHTGASNEKLFF	TGCGCCAGCAGCCACACCGGGGCCTCTAATGAAAAACTGTTTTTT
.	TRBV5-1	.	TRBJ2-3	CASSLDGLPADTQYF	TGCGCCAGCAGCTTGGACGGCCTCCCCGCAGATACGCAGTATTTT
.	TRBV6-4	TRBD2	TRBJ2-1	CASSEVPGGPRFF	TGTGCCAGCAGTGAGGTTCCGGGGGGGCCACGGTTCTTC
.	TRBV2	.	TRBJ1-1	CASSVRTRNTEAFF	TGTGCCAGCAGTGTGAGGACCCGGAACACTGAAGCTTTCTTT
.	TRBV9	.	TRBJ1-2	CASNVGTSYGYTF	TGTGCCAGCAACGTGGGGACTAGCTATGGCTACACCTTC
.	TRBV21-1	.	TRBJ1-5	CASSKADGNQPQHF	TGTGCCAGCAGCAAAGCGGACGGCAATCAGCCCCAGCATTTT
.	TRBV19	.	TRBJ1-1	CASSLGRITEAFF	TGTGCCAGTAGTTTAGGACGGATTACTGAAGCTTTCTTT